The entry below describes one T cell receptor beta chain. Its target antigen remains unknown. No base quality values were provided; no much bigger clone lies one nucleotide off. Library method: 5' RACE. Sequencing used an Illumina HiSeq 2500. A second PCR of about 6 to 12 cycles was run with a J-beta primer mix and a sample-barcoded 5' primer. A template-switch 5' adaptor carrying 12 random nucleotides introduced a unique molecular identifier onto each TCR beta cDNA molecule. Each sample yielded at least 3 million CDR3-containing paired-end reads. First-strand cDNA was synthesized from all RNA with the Mint cDNA synthesis kit, primed by a TRBC-specific oligonucleotide. Following uracil-DNA glycosylase treatment, all cDNA underwent a first 18-cycle PCR with the universal primers M1SS and BC2_uni_R. For the original study's pipeline: Each sample was normalized by randomly selecting 1 million high-quality reads, each carrying a distinct molecular identifier. Reads sharing molecular identifiers were discarded rather than binned into consensus sequences. MiTCR, with a Q25 quality threshold and the strictest error-elimination algorithm, was used for CDR3 identification, clonotype clustering and error correction. A nonparametric unseen species model using Euler transformation provided a lower-bound estimate of total TCR beta diversity. Starting from the raw public reads, TCRdb applied fastp trimming at Q25, assembled clones with MiXCR and retained in-frame beta chains. Rows merge per CDR3 protein into single entries with the most common DNA and genes. The V and J calls and clone size come from TCRdb's table, not from the authors' own analysis. Present in this sample are about 760,000 distinct CDR3 sequences, approximately 60% of which were seen just once. The ten largest clones take up roughly 24% of the sample.

These data are taken from a study of blood T cells in healthy people across ages (dated by TCRdb to 2013 to 2016). In terms of the full investigation: In model experiments, template switching captured about one uniquely barcoded TCR beta cDNA molecule for every two T cells. Age-related changes in TCR beta repertoire diversity were measured in the study by deep sequencing normalized with unique cDNA molecular identifiers. The donors were divided into four age groups: young (average around 16 years), middle-aged (around 41), aged (roughly 66) and long-lived (about 80). To avoid experimental bias, donors of different ages were distributed randomly across sequencing lanes. Using the same blood draw, the study looked at two additional independent replicas of 1 million unique cDNA reads for two donors, one aged 18 to 29 and the other aged 80 or older.

Donors were 39 systemically healthy Caucasian individuals from Russia aged roughly 6 to 100 years. Each donor gave approximately 10 milliliters of peripheral blood, collected into EDTA-treated Vacutainer tubes. Ficoll-Paque density-gradient centrifugation was used to isolate PBMCs, with at least 6.5 million per sample. Total RNA, at least 6 micrograms per sample, was extracted from PBMCs with Trizol reagent. For every donor, flow cytometry on a PBMC aliquot measured the percentage of naive CD45RAhigh/CD27high T cells. Findings and caveats that apply to the study as a whole: Because profiling used bulk unsorted PBMCs, naive and antigen-experienced compartments could not be compared conclusively. The percentage of naive T cells measured by flow cytometry correlated strongly with observed TCR beta diversity. The long-lived group showed more naive CD4+ T cells, fewer expanded clones and increased TCR diversity than the aged group, suggesting age selection. As age increased, observed TCR beta diversity per million T cells dropped in a roughly linear way, and a significant reduction was already evident by age roughly 36. Donor CMV infection status was unknown, potentially confounding age-related changes in expanded clonotypes. Estimates of total diversity based on one million sequenced T cells were considered lower bounds and underestimates.

V trim: 2 bases; J trim: 2 bases; unmatched bases: 1. The CDR3 numbers 16 residues from cysteine through phenylalanine. Only CDR3 DNA remains: 48 bases, in frame from the first base. Looking up the germline V gene yields CDR1 SGHAT and CDR2 FQNNGV. The chain joins TRBV11-2 to TRBJ2-3; a stretch of 13 junction bases matches TRBD2. The TCR comes from a man aged 40-49 years in good health. What was sequenced was blood. Here is the DNA: TGTGCCAGCAGCTTAACTAGCGGGAGGGTCACAGATACGCAGTATTTT. This codes for CASSLTSGRVTDTQYF.